This TCR beta chain emerged from a study of CD8+ T cells in alopecia areata. The V end lost 3 bases, the J end lost 0 bases, and 9 bases lay between the germline ends. Germline assignment: CDR1 SGHTA and CDR2 FQGTGA. This CDR3 region has 15 residues. Extracted RNA was reverse transcribed into cDNA, the sequencing template. The table came from immunoSEQ multiplex PCR; TCRdb's copy has only in-frame clones and leaves some out. The sample comprises 150,000 to 200,000 clones, approximately 52% of which are singletons, and roughly 17% rests with the top ten. Many counts were recorded for this clone. Treatment reported: oral pan-JAK inhibitor, 5-10 mg twice daily.

The TCR sequence derives from a human donor with alopecia areata. The sequences come from CD4+ T cells sorted from blood, collected between weeks 55 and 65, from a patient treated with tofacitinib. This chain joins TRBV7-3 and TRBJ2-1, with D unresolved. CDR3 amino acids: CASSFRKSSYNEQFF. CDR3 bases: TGTGCCAGCAGCTTTCGGAAGAGCTCCTACAATGAGCAGTTCTTC.